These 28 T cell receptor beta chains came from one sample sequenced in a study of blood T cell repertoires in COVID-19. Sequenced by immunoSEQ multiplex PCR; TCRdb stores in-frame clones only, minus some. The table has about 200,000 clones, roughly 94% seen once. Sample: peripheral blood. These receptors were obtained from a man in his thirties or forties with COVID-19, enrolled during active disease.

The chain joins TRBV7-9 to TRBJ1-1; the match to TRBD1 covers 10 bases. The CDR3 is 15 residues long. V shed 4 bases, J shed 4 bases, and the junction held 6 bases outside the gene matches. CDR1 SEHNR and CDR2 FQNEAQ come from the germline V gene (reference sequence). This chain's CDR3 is CASSSLDRGGTEAFF. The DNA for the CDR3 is TGTGCCAGCAGCTCCTTGGACAGGGGGGGCACTGAAGCTTTCTTT.

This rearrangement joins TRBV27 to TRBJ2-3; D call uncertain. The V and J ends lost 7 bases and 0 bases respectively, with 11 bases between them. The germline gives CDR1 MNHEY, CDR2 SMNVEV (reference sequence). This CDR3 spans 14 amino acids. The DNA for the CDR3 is TGTGCCAGCACCGTTCAGGCTAGCACAGATACGCAGTATTTT. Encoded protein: CASTVQASTDTQYF.

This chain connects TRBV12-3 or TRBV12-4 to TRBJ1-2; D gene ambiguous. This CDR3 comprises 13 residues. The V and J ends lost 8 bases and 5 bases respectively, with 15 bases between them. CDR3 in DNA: TGTGCCAGCGGAATATTACAGCATTATGGCTACACCTTC. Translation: CASGILQHYGYTF.

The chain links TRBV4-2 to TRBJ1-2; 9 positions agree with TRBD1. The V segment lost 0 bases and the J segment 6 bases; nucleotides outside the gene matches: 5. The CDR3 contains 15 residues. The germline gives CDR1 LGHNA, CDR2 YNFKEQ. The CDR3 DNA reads TGTGCCAGCAGCCAAGATCCGAGGACAGGGGATGGCTACACCTTC. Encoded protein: CASSQDPRTGDGYTF.

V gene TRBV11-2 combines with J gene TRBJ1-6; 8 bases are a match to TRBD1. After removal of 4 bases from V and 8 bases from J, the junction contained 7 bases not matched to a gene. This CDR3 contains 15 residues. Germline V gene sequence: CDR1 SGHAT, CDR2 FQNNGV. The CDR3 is CASSSEGQGYSPLHF. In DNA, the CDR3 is TGTGCCAGCAGCTCCGAAGGACAGGGTTATTCACCCCTCCACTTT.

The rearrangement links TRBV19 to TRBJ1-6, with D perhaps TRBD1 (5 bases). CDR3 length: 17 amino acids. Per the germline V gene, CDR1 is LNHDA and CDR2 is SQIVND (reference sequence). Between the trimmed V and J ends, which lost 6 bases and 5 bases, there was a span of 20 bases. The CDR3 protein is CASSHYDSGYNNSPLHF. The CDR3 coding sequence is TGTGCCAGTAGCCACTACGACAGCGGGTACAATAATTCACCCCTCCACTTT.

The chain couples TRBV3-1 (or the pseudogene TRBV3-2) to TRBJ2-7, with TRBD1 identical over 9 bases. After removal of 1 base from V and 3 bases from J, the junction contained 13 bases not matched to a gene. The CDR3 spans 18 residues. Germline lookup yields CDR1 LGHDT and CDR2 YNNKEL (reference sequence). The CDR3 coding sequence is TGTGCCAGCAGCCAAGCTCGGTGGGGCGGACAGGGGATCTACGAGCAGTACTTC. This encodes CASSQARWGGQGIYEQYF.

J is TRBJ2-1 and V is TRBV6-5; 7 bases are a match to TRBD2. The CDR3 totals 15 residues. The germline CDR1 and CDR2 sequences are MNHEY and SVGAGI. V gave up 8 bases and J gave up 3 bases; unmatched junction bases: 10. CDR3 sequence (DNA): TGTGCCAGCTCGCTTTCGGGGGGACTCTACAATGAGCAGTTCTTC. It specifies CASSLSGGLYNEQFF.

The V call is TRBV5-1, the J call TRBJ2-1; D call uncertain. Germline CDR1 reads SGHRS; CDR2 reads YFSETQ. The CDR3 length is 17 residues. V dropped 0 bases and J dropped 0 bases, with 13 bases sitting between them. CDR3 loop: CASSLGASSSSYNEQFF. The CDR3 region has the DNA TGCGCCAGCAGCTTGGGGGCTTCTTCGAGCTCCTACAATGAGCAGTTCTTC.

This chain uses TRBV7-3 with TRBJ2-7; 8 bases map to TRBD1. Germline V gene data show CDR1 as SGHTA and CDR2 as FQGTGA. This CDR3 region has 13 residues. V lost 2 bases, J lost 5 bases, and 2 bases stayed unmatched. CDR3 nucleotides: TGTGCCAGCAGCTTATTACAGGGGGACGAGCAGTACTTC. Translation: CASSLLQGDEQYF.

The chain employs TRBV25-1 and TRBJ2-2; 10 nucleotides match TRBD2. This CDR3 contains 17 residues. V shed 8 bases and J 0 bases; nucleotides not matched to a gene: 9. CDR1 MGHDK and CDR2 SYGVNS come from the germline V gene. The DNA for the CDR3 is TGTGCCAGCGGGGGGCTAGCGGGGGAACCGAACACCGGGGAGCTGTTTTTT. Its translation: CASGGLAGEPNTGELFF.

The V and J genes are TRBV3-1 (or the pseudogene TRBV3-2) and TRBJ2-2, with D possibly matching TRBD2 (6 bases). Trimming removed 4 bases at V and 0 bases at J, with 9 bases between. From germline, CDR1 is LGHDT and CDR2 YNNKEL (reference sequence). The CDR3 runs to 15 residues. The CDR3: CASSLLAANTGELFF. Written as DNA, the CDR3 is TGTGCCAGCAGCCTACTAGCAGCGAACACCGGGGAGCTGTTTTTT.

The chain's CDR3 is CASSELGGGFLNTEAFF. The CDR3 bases are TGTGCCAGCAGTGAATTGGGGGGAGGGTTCTTGAACACTGAAGCTTTCTTT. The rearrangement links TRBV6-1 to TRBJ1-1, with D possibly being TRBD1 (5 bases). CDR3 length: 17 amino acids. The germline V gene has CDR1 MNHNS and CDR2 SASEGT. V lost 2 bases and J 0 bases, leaving 16 bases between the germline ends.

The CDR3 region is CASMGVGTGNTIYF. In nucleotides, the CDR3 is TGTGCCAGCATGGGAGTGGGAACTGGAAACACCATATATTTT. The chain uses TRBV6-5 and TRBJ1-3; D is uncertain. Looked up from germline, CDR1 is MNHEY and CDR2 is SVGAGI. The CDR3 runs 14 residues. V dropped 7 bases and J dropped 2 bases, with 12 bases sitting between them.

CDR3 sequence (DNA): TGTGCCAGCAGCCTATCCGGGACAGGACACAATCAGCCCCAGCATTTT. This encodes CASSLSGTGHNQPQHF. The chain couples TRBV7-9 to TRBJ1-5; 8 bases are a match to TRBD1. Germline V CDR1 and CDR2: SEHNR, FQNEAQ (reference sequence). V shed 5 bases, J shed 3 bases, and the junction held 9 bases outside the gene matches. This CDR3 is 16 amino acids long. Supplemented by reference TRBV7-9 and TRBJ1-5, the full variable domain reads DTGVSQNPRHKITKRGQNVTFRCDPISEHNRLYWYRQTLGQGPEFLTYFQNEAQLEKSRLLSDRFSAERPKGSFSTLEIQRTEQGDSAMYLCASSLSGTGHNQPQHFGDGTRLSIL.

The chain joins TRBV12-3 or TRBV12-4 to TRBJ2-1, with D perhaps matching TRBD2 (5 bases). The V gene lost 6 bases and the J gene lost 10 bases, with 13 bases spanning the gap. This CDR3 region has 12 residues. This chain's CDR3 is CASSSRGSEQFF. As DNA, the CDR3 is TGTGCCAGCAGCTCTCGGGGAAGCGAGCAGTTCTTC.

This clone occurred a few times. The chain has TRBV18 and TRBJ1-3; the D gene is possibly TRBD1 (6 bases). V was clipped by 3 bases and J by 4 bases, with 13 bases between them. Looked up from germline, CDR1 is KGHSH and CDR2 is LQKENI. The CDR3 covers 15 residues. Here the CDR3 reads CASSPLTGPGNTIYF. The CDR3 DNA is TGTGCCAGCTCACCTCTCACAGGGCCAGGAAACACCATATATTTT.

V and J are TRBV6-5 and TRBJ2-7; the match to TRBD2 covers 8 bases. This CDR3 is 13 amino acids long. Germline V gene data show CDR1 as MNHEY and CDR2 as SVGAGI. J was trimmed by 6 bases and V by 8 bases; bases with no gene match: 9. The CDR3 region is CASSPRGGSEQYF. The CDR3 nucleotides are TGTGCCAGCTCTCCCCGGGGGGGTTCCGAGCAGTACTTC.

The CDR3 loop reads CSVRTGDRDTQYF. In nucleotides, the CDR3 is TGCAGCGTTCGGACAGGGGATAGGGATACGCAGTATTTT. This chain links TRBV29-1 with TRBJ2-3, with TRBD1 matching over 9 bases. Germline CDR1 reads SQVTM; CDR2 reads ANQGSEA. The CDR3 sequence is 13 residues long. J gave up 6 bases and V 5 bases, and 6 bases lay outside the gene matches.

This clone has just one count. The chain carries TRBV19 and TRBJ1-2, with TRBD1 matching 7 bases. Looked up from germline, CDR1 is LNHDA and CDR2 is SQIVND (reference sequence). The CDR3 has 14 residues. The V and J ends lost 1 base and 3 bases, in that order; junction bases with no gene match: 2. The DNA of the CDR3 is TGTGCCAGTAGTATAGTCCAGGGGGACTATGGCTACACCTTC. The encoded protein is CASSIVQGDYGYTF.

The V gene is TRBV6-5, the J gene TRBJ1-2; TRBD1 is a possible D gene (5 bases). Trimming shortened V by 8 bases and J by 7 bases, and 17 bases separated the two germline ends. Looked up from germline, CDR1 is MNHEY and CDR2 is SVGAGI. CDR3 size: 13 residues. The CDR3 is CASSPGFLSGYTF. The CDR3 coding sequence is TGTGCCAGCTCACCAGGGTTTCTCAGTGGCTACACCTTC.

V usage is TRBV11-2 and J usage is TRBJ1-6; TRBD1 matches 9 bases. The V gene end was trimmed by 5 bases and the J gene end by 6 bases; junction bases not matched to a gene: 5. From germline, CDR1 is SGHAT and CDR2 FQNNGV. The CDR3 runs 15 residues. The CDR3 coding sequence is TGTGCCAGCAGCGCAGGGACAGGGATTAATTCACCCCTCCACTTT. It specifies CASSAGTGINSPLHF.

Here the CDR3 DNA reads TGCGCCAGCAGCCTCGGGACAGGGGACAATCAGCCCCAGCATTTT. This encodes CASSLGTGDNQPQHF. The chain combines TRBV5-1 with TRBJ1-5; TRBD1 matches 10 bases. Germline V lookup: CDR1 SGHRS, CDR2 YFSETQ. With 4 bases clipped from V and 3 bases from J, the junction kept 4 bases outside the gene matches. The CDR3 loop spans 15 amino acids.

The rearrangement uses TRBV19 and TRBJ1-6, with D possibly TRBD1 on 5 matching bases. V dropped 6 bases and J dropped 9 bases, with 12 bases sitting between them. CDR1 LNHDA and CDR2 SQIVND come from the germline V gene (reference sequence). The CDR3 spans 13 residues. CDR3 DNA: TGTGCCAGTAGCCAGGGCGTTCGTTCACCCCTCCACTTT. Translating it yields CASSQGVRSPLHF.

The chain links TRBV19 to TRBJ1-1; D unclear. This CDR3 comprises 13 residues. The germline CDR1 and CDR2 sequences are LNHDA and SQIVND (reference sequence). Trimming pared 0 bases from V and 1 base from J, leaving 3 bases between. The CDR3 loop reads CASSIERNTEAFF. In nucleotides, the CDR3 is TGTGCCAGTAGTATAGAGCGGAACACTGAAGCTTTCTTT.

The CDR3 nucleotides are TGTGCCAGCAGCCAAGGCAGGGGGTGGCAGTTCTTC. This gives the protein CASSQGRGWQFF. The chain combines TRBV3-1 (or the pseudogene TRBV3-2) with TRBJ2-1; 7 bases align to TRBD1. After removal of 1 base from V and 12 bases from J, the junction contained 3 bases not matched to a gene. Germline CDR1 and CDR2: LGHDT and YNNKEL (reference sequence). This CDR3 comprises 12 residues.

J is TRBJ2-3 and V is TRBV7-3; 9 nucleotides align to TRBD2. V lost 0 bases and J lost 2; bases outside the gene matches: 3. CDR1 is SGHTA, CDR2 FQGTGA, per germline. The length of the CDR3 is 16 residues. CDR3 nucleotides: TGTGCCAGCAGCTTAACTAGCGGGGGCCTCACAGATACGCAGTATTTT. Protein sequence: CASSLTSGGLTDTQYF.

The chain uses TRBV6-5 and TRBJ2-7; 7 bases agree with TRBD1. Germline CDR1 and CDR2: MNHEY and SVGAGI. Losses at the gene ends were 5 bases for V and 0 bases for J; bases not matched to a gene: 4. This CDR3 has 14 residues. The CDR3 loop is CASSPDRISYEQYF. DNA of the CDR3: TGTGCCAGCAGTCCGGACAGGATCTCCTACGAGCAGTACTTC.